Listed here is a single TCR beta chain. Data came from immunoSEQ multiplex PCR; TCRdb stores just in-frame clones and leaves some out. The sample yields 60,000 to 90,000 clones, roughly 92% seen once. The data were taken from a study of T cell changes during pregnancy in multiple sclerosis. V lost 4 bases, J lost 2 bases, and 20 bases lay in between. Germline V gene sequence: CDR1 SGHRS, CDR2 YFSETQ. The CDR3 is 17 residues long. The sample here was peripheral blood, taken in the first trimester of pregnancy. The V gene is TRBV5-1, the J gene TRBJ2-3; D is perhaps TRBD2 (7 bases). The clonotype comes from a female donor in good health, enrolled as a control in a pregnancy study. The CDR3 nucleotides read TGCGCCAGCAGCCTCCTGGGGGGGGCCCCCAACACAGATACGCAGTATTTT. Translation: CASSLLGGAPNTDTQYF.